What follows are 29 T cell receptor beta chains derived from one specimen sequenced in a study of lymphopenia after photon versus proton radiotherapy (dated by TCRdb to about 2019). The library was generated by the immunoSEQ multiplex PCR assay. TCRdb carries this immuneACCESS record with in-frame sequences only. Its versions omit some clonotypes, under half of them owing to an unresolved V gene in the studies checked, with the rest unexplained. This sample has about 83,000 clones in its table, and around 83% of those were observed once. The top ten clones comprise approximately 1.3% of the sample. This specimen was peripheral blood, taken from a patient treated with proton-based radiotherapy. The receptors originated from a man in his sixties with pancreatic cancer.

The gene calls are TRBV28 and TRBJ1-2; no firm D call. The CDR3 runs 12 residues. V lost 4 bases to trimming and J lost 8 bases, with 11 bases between them. Per the germline V gene, CDR1 is MDHEN and CDR2 is SYDVKM. This CDR3 reads CASSSGPGGYTF. CDR3 nucleotides: TGTGCCAGCAGTTCCGGACCCGGGGGCTACACCTTC.

The V and J genes are TRBV28 and TRBJ1-5; no clear D gene. V gave up 6 bases and J gave up 6 bases, with 9 bases separating them. The CDR3 loop spans 12 amino acids. CDR1 and CDR2 from the germline V gene are MDHEN and SYDVKM. This CDR3 reads CASSLLAQPQHF. The CDR3 bases are TGTGCCAGCAGCCTTTTGGCTCAGCCCCAGCATTTT.

V is TRBV28 and J is TRBJ2-7; TRBD1 matches at 9 bases. This CDR3 region has 16 residues. The V gene end was trimmed by 1 base and the J gene end by 6 bases; junction bases not matched to a gene: 10. From germline, CDR1 is MDHEN and CDR2 SYDVKM. CDR3 bases: TGTGCCAGCAGTTTATTAGCGAAACAGGGGGCCTTCGAGCAGTACTTC. It translates to CASSLLAKQGAFEQYF.

The chain has TRBV5-5 and TRBJ1-1; 8 bases align to TRBD1. The trim removed 0 bases at V and 1 base at J, leaving 2 bases unmatched. CDR1 is SGHKS, CDR2 YYEKEE, per germline (reference sequence). The CDR3 is made up of 15 amino acids. As DNA, the CDR3 is TGTGCCAGCAGCTTGGGACAGGGGACGAACACTGAAGCTTTCTTT. This encodes CASSLGQGTNTEAFF.

The gene calls are TRBV11-2 and TRBJ1-3, with D unclear. V was trimmed by 0 bases and J by 0 bases, leaving 6 bases between them. In germline, CDR1 is SGHAT, CDR2 FQNNGV. The CDR3 is 15 residues long. The chain's CDR3 is CASSLEGSSGNTIYF. DNA for the CDR3: TGTGCCAGCAGCTTAGAAGGGAGCTCTGGAAACACCATATATTTT.

V is TRBV28 and J is TRBJ1-2; D is uncertain. CDR3 size: 12 residues. Germline values: CDR1 MDHEN, CDR2 SYDVKM. V lost 5 bases, J lost 8 bases, and 12 bases lay in between. The CDR3 protein is CASSTLPSGYTF. CDR3 sequence (DNA): TGTGCCAGCAGTACCCTACCTAGCGGCTACACCTTC.

The sample holds a few counts of this clone. This chain connects TRBV27 to TRBJ1-2, with D perhaps matching TRBD1 (5 bases). Germline CDR1 and CDR2: MNHEY and SMNVEV (reference sequence). The CDR3 runs 13 residues. V was clipped by 3 bases and J by 4 bases, with 9 bases between them. The CDR3 region is CASSFRGGYGYTF. Written as DNA, the CDR3 is TGTGCCAGCAGTTTCCGGGGCGGCTATGGCTACACCTTC.

The chain carries TRBV11-3 and TRBJ2-2, with 9 positions matching TRBD1. J lost 1 base, V lost 5 bases, and 11 bases had no gene match. This CDR3 is built from 18 residues. Germline V gene lookup returns CDR1 SGHNT and CDR2 YENEEA. CDR3 nucleotides: TGTGCCAGCAGCACCGGACAGGGGATCGGTCTGAACACCGGGGAGCTGTTTTTT. Its translation: CASSTGQGIGLNTGELFF.

The chain recombines TRBV6-1 with TRBJ1-3, with a weak D call TRBD1 (6 bases). Germline V gene sequence: CDR1 MNHNS, CDR2 SASEGT. Trimming took 5 bases from V and 1 from J, leaving 9 bases between them. This CDR3 spans 14 amino acids. This CDR3 is CASSTGTSGNTIYF. The CDR3 coding sequence is TGTGCCAGCAGTACCGGGACATCTGGAAACACCATATATTTT.

This chain uses TRBV30 with TRBJ2-3; D not certain. Looked up from germline, CDR1 is GTSNPN and CDR2 is SVGIG (reference sequence). V was clipped by 1 base and J by 9 bases, with 14 bases between them. There are 13 residues in the CDR3. Here the CDR3 reads CAWSASETATQYF. For the CDR3, the DNA is TGTGCCTGGAGTGCCTCCGAAACGGCAACGCAGTATTTT.

The chain couples TRBV4-2 to TRBJ2-2; TRBD1 agrees at 10 bases. The germline V gene encodes CDR1 LGHNA and CDR2 YNFKEQ. Trimming took 4 bases from V and 6 from J; bases not matched to a gene: 8. The CDR3 covers 16 residues. CDR3 amino acids: CASSPRQGAASGELFF. Here the CDR3 DNA reads TGTGCCAGCAGCCCTAGACAGGGGGCAGCGTCCGGGGAGCTGTTTTTT.

V is TRBV7-2 and J is TRBJ2-2, with D uncertain. Germline V gene lookup returns CDR1 SGHTA and CDR2 FQGNSA. V was shortened by 0 bases and J by 4 bases, with 12 bases between the two germline ends. The CDR3 covers 16 residues. The CDR3 nucleotides read TGTGCCAGCAGCTTAGCCGGTACCGCGACCACCGGGGAGCTGTTTTTT. Residues: CASSLAGTATTGELFF.

This rearrangement joins TRBV2 to TRBJ1-4; D gene uncertain. The V end was cut by 3 bases, the J end by 8 bases, with 13 bases between. The CDR3 length is 14 residues. CDR1 and CDR2 (germline): SNHLY, FYNNEI. CDR3 amino acids: CASSDVAMGEKLFF. CDR3 in DNA: TGTGCCAGCAGTGATGTTGCTATGGGGGAAAAACTGTTTTTT.

The V gene is TRBV4-3, the J gene TRBJ2-3, with D tentatively TRBD1 or TRBD2 (5 bases each). The CDR3 totals 16 residues. The germline CDR1 and CDR2 sequences are LGHNA and YSLEER. V gave up 3 bases and J gave up 5 bases, with 18 bases separating them. The CDR3 DNA is TGCGCCAGCAGCCAGTCCTGGGGGAATTTGGGAGATACGCAGTATTTT. This codes for CASSQSWGNLGDTQYF.

The chain recombines TRBV6-6 with TRBJ2-7; tentatively, D is TRBD1 or TRBD2 (5 bases each). The V end lost 5 bases, the J end lost 7 bases, and 18 bases lay between the germline ends. Germline loops: CDR1 MNHNY, CDR2 SVGAGI (reference sequence). The length of the CDR3 is 14 residues. CDR3 loop: CASSPAARGLEQYF. For the CDR3, the DNA is TGTGCCAGCAGTCCCGCCGCTCGGGGCTTGGAGCAGTACTTC.

This clone was observed a single time. This rearrangement joins TRBV7-6 to TRBJ2-5, with TRBD2 identical over 15 bases. CDR3 length equals 16 residues. V dropped 2 bases and J dropped 4; count of bases not matched to a gene: 2. Germline CDR1 and CDR2: SGHVS and FNYEAQ. The CDR3 protein is CASSLRGLAGGETQYF. CDR3 DNA sequence: TGTGCCAGCAGCTTAAGGGGACTAGCGGGAGGAGAGACCCAGTACTTC.

The rearrangement joins TRBV7-9 to TRBJ2-3, with D perhaps being TRBD1 or TRBD2 (5 bases each). Between the trimmed V and J ends, which lost 5 bases and 5 bases, there was a span of 17 bases. Germline CDR1 SEHNR, CDR2 FQNEAQ (reference sequence). This CDR3 region has 15 residues. In DNA form, the CDR3 reads TGTGCCAGCAGCGCCCTGTGGGGGTATCAAGATACGCAGTATTTT. This sequence encodes CASSALWGYQDTQYF.

V gene TRBV28 combines with J gene TRBJ2-7; the D call may be TRBD1 or TRBD2 (5 bases each). Trimming pared 5 bases from V and 5 bases from J, leaving 19 bases between. CDR3 length: 15 residues. Germline CDR1 is MDHEN and CDR2 is SYDVKM. The DNA for the CDR3 is TGTGCCAGCAGTAGAACCGGGACCCTCAGGCACGAGCAGTACTTC. Its protein product is CASSRTGTLRHEQYF.

V gene TRBV28 combines with J gene TRBJ2-7, with 7 positions matching TRBD1. This CDR3 is 14 amino acids long. Germline V lookup: CDR1 MDHEN, CDR2 SYDVKM. V trimming: 7 bases; J trimming: 3 bases; junction bases outside the gene matches: 9. This CDR3 reads CASKTRDSFYEQYF. The CDR3 region has the DNA TGTGCCAGCAAAACCCGGGACAGCTTCTACGAGCAGTACTTC. Combining the CDR3 with reference TRBV28 and TRBJ2-7 gives the whole variable domain DVKVTQSSRYLVKRTGEKVFLECVQDMDHENMFWYRQDPGLGLRLIYFSYDVKMKEKGDIPEGYSVSREKKERFSLILESASTNQTSMYLCASKTRDSFYEQYFGPGTRLTVT.

The chain joins TRBV6-6 to TRBJ1-1; D might be TRBD1 (6 bases). The CDR3 sequence is 13 residues long. CDR1 MNHNY and CDR2 SVGAGI come from the germline V gene (reference sequence). Trimming removed 2 bases at V and 4 bases at J, with 8 bases between. As DNA, the CDR3 is TGTGCCAGCAGTTACGGCAGGGGCACTGAAGCTTTCTTT. It codes for CASSYGRGTEAFF.

The chain couples TRBV19 to TRBJ2-3; TRBD1 agrees at 10 bases. Germline V CDR1 and CDR2: LNHDA, SQIVND (reference sequence). There are 18 residues in the CDR3. V shed 5 bases, J shed 5 bases, and the junction held 16 bases outside the gene matches. The CDR3 DNA is TGTGCCAGTAGTGTCGAGCCGCCGGGACAGGGGAGAGGAGATACGCAGTATTTT. Protein product: CASSVEPPGQGRGDTQYF.

The CDR3 protein is CASNPLAGDNNEQFF. In nucleotides, the CDR3 is TGTGCCAGCAATCCCCTAGCGGGAGATAACAATGAGCAGTTCTTC. The V call is TRBV6-1, the J call TRBJ2-1, with TRBD2 identical over 10 bases. The ends lost 7 bases at V and 5 bases at J; junction bases unmatched: 8. The CDR3 extends over 15 amino acids. In germline, CDR1 is MNHNS, CDR2 SASEGT.

The chain carries TRBV5-1 and TRBJ2-2; the D gene is possibly TRBD1 (5 bases). The CDR3 is made up of 15 amino acids. V dropped 4 bases and J dropped 6 bases, with 16 bases sitting between them. Germline V CDR1 and CDR2: SGHRS, YFSETQ. The DNA for the CDR3 is TGCGCCAGCAGCCAAAGGCAGGGCCCCCCCGGGGAGCTGTTTTTT. Its protein is CASSQRQGPPGELFF.

J is TRBJ2-3 and V is TRBV7-2; 7 positions match TRBD2. CDR1 is SGHTA, CDR2 FQGNSA, per germline. The trim removed 6 bases at V and 2 bases at J, leaving 8 bases unmatched. The CDR3 runs to 15 residues. The CDR3 here is CASRQTSDNTDTQYF. The CDR3 bases are TGTGCCAGCAGACAAACTAGCGATAACACAGATACGCAGTATTTT.

The J gene is TRBJ1-1, the V gene TRBV5-4, with D uncertain. The CDR3 has 15 residues. V lost 0 bases, J lost 1 base, and 10 bases lay in between. The germline V gene has CDR1 SGHNT and CDR2 YYREEE (reference sequence). CDR3 sequence reads: CASSLAVTQNTEAFF. The CDR3 DNA reads as TGTGCCAGCAGCTTGGCGGTGACACAGAACACTGAAGCTTTCTTT.

The rearrangement joins TRBV2 to TRBJ1-5; D is undetermined. Trimming cost V 1 base and J 6 bases, with 7 bases left between them. Germline V gene data show CDR1 as SNHLY and CDR2 as FYNNEI. The CDR3 is made up of 13 amino acids. The CDR3 DNA sequence: TGTGCCAGCAGTGAAGACCCCGGTCAGCCCCAGCATTTT. This gives the protein CASSEDPGQPQHF.

The rearrangement joins TRBV28 to TRBJ2-1; tentatively, D is TRBD2 (5 bases). The CDR3 contains 15 residues. The germline V gene has CDR1 MDHEN and CDR2 SYDVKM. Trimming took 1 base from V and 5 from J, leaving 12 bases between them. CDR3 protein: CASSLSKRGDNEQFF. The CDR3 DNA sequence: TGTGCCAGCAGTTTATCGAAACGGGGTGACAATGAGCAGTTCTTC.

The genes are TRBV5-5 and TRBJ2-3; 9 positions match TRBD1. The CDR3 loop spans 15 amino acids. The germline V gene has CDR1 SGHKS and CDR2 YYEKEE (reference sequence). The V and J ends lost 4 bases and 4 bases, in that order; junction bases with no gene match: 7. CDR3 residues: CASSAGDRVPDTQYF. The DNA of the CDR3 is TGTGCCAGCAGCGCAGGGGACAGGGTTCCAGATACGCAGTATTTT.

This clone has only a few counts. This sequence joins TRBV6-1 and TRBJ2-3; D remains ambiguous. Germline V CDR1 and CDR2: MNHNS, SASEGT. This CDR3 comprises 13 residues. V lost 2 bases, J lost 0 bases, and 3 bases lay in between. Here the CDR3 reads CASSEPSTDTQYF. In nucleotides, the CDR3 is TGTGCCAGCAGTGAACCTAGCACAGATACGCAGTATTTT.